The 8 T cell receptor beta chains presented below share a single source sample, sequenced in a study of blood T cells in healthy people across ages. Alongside a J-beta primer mix, a sample-barcoded 5' primer served in a second PCR lasting roughly 7 to 11 cycles. TCRdb recomputed calls from the 5' RACE reads with MiXCR, one row per CDR3 protein. Among hundreds of thousands of distinct CDR3 sequences, around 43% were seen once, and the ten largest hold about 32%. The specimen was blood. These receptors were taken from an older man in good health.

The gene calls are TRBV18 and TRBJ1-1, with 7 bases lining up with TRBD1. The CDR3 runs 12 residues. Germline V gives CDR1 KGHSH, CDR2 LQKENI. V was clipped by 5 bases and J by 6 bases; unmatched bases: 3. CDR3 loop: CASSAGQPEAFF. For the CDR3, the DNA is TGTGCCAGCTCAGCGGGACAGCCTGAAGCTTTCTTT. Using reference TRBV18 and TRBJ1-1 for the parts outside the CDR3, the full variable domain is NAGVMQNPRHLVRRRGQEARLRCSPMKGHSHVYWYRQLPEEGLKFMVYLQKENIIDESGMPKERFSAEFPKEGPSILRIQQVVRGDSAAYFCASSAGQPEAFFGQGTRLTVV.

The chain employs TRBV9 and TRBJ2-5; D may match TRBD1 or TRBD2 (5 bases each). The J call is uncertain, as TRBJ2-7 better fits the DNA end. This CDR3 has 15 amino acids. CDR1 is SGDLS, CDR2 YYNGEE, per germline. In DNA, the CDR3 is TGTGCCAGCAGCGTATCAGCCAGGGAGACCTACGAGCAGTACTTC. Its protein is CASSVSARETYEQYF.

This clonotype was observed a handful of times. V gene TRBV20-1 combines with J gene TRBJ2-7, with a tentative D call TRBD2 (7 bases). The germline V gene has CDR1 DFQATT and CDR2 SNEGSKA (reference sequence). This CDR3 spans 13 amino acids. V gave up 6 bases and J gave up 6 bases, with 18 bases separating them. The DNA for the CDR3 is TGCAGTGCCGAAGGGGGGGGGCCTTCCGAGCAGTACTTC. This gives the protein CSAEGGGPSEQYF.

There are a few counts of this clonotype. The chain combines TRBV11-2 with TRBJ2-3; a weak D match, TRBD2 (7 bases). CDR1 and CDR2 from the germline V gene are SGHAT and FQNNGV. The CDR3 has 16 amino acids. Trimming left V 3 bases short and J 3 bases short, with 16 bases between. The CDR3 DNA reads TGTGCCAGCAGCTTCCGGTTGGGGGGGGCAACAGATACGCAGTATTTT. As protein: CASSFRLGGATDTQYF. The variable domain in full, completed from reference TRBV11-2 and TRBJ2-3, reads EAGVAQSPRYKIIEKRQSVAFWCNPISGHATLYWYQQILGQGPKLLIQFQNNGVVDDSQLPKDRFSAERLKGVDSTLKIQPAKLEDSAVYLCASSFRLGGATDTQYFGPGTRLTVL.

The chain recombines TRBV20-1 with TRBJ2-7, with D unclear. Trimming left V 0 bases short and J 6 bases short, with 6 bases between. The CDR3 contains 11 residues. Germline CDR1 and CDR2: DFQATT and SNEGSKA (reference sequence). The CDR3 protein is CSARDVGEQYF. The CDR3 coding sequence is TGCAGTGCTAGAGATGTGGGCGAGCAGTACTTC.

This clonotype was picked up one time. The chain combines TRBV6-2 or TRBV6-3 with TRBJ1-2, with TRBD1 identical over 9 bases. The V segment lost 2 bases and the J segment 6 bases; nucleotides outside the gene matches: 4. Germline CDR1 is MNHEY and CDR2 is SVGEGT. The CDR3 is 14 amino acids. CDR3 coding DNA: TGTGCCAGCAGTTACGCCGGGACAGGGAATGGCTACACCTTC. The encoded protein is CASSYAGTGNGYTF.

The genes are TRBV3-1 and TRBJ2-4; no clear D gene. The last part of the DNA fits TRBJ2-7 better; the J call may be wrong. The CDR3 has 11 amino acids. Looked up from germline, CDR1 is LGHDT and CDR2 is YNNKEL (reference sequence). CDR3 nucleotide sequence: TGTGCCAGCAGTTATGACGTCGAGCAGTACTTC. Amino acid sequence: CASSYDVEQYF.

This chain uses TRBV6-1 with TRBJ2-1; D is unresolved. The CDR3 has 13 residues. Deletions cut 4 bases from V and 12 bases from J, with 16 bases between. The germline V gene encodes CDR1 MNHNS and CDR2 SASEGT. The CDR3 sequence: CASSAVSAAMQFF. DNA for the CDR3: TGTGCCAGCAGTGCTGTCTCCGCCGCGATGCAGTTCTTC.